The clone carrying this TCR beta chain appeared a few times. Its antigen is currently unknown. Germline V gene sequence: CDR1 SEHNR, CDR2 FQNEAQ (reference sequence). With 3 bases removed from V and 5 bases from J, the gap between germline ends came to 10 bases. This CDR3 comprises 13 residues. Combining a sample-barcoded 5' primer with a J-beta primer mix, a second PCR ran for about 6 to 12 cycles. Each CDR3 protein gets one entry after TCRdb re-called the 5' RACE reads with MiXCR. In the table there are some 1.6 million distinct CDR3 sequences, almost 35% of which are singletons. This entry comes from a study of blood T cells in healthy people across ages. A minimum of 6 million PBMCs was isolated per sample. General study points: Compared with aged donors, long-lived donors showed fewer expanded clones, suggesting selection.

The sequenced sample was blood. The chain recombines TRBV7-9 with TRBJ1-1; D is unresolved. This receptor was obtained from a woman aged 30 to 39 in good health. CDR3 DNA sequence: TGTGCCAGCAGCTTCGTCGGCGGGACTGAAGCTTTCTTT. Protein product: CASSFVGGTEAFF.